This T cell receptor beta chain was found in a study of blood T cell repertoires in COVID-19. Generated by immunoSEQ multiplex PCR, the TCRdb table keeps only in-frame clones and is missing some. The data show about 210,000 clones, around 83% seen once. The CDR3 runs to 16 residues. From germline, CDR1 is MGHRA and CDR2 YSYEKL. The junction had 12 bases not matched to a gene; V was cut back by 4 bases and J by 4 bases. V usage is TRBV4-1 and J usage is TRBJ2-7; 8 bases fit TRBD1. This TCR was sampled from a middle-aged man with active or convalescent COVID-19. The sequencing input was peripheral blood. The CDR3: CASSPVGGQAVYEQYF. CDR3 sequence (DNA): TGCGCCAGCAGCCCAGTAGGGGGACAGGCGGTTTACGAGCAGTACTTC.